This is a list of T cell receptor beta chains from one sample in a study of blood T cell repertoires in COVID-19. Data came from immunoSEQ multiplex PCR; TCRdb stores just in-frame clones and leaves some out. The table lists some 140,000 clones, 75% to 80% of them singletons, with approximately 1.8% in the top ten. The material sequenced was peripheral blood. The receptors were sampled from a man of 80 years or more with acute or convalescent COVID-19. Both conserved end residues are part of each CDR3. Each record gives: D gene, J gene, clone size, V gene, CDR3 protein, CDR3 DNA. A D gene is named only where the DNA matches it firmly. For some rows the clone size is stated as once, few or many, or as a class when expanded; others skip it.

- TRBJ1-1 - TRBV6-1 CASSGRDTVGNTEAFF TGTGCCAGCAGTGGAAGGGACACCGTGGGTAACACTGAAGCTTTCTTT
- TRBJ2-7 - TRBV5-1 CASSLSGLDEQYF TGCGCCAGCAGCTTGTCTGGGCTCGACGAGCAGTACTTC
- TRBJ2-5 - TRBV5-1 CASSPEPGLETQYF TGCGCCAGCAGCCCCGAGCCAGGGCTGGAGACCCAGTACTTC
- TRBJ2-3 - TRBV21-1 CASSKGGGPSTDTQYF TGTGCCAGCAGCAAAGGCGGGGGGCCCAGCACAGATACGCAGTATTTT
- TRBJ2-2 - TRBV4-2 CASSQNLPSTGELFF TGTGCCAGCAGCCAAAACCTGCCTAGCACCGGGGAGCTGTTTTTT
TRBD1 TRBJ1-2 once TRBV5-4 CALGAGGIGSYGYTF TGTGCCCTCGGGGCAGGGGGCATCGGGAGCTATGGCTACACCTTC
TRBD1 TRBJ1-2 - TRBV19 CASTPDRGEGGYTF TGTGCCAGTACCCCGGACAGGGGGGAAGGTGGCTACACCTTC
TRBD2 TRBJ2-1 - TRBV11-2 CASSLQRGGINEQFF TGTGCCAGCAGCTTACAGCGGGGGGGCATCAATGAGCAGTTCTTC
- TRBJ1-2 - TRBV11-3 CASSLAGPNYGYTF TGTGCCAGCAGCTTAGCAGGGCCCAACTATGGCTACACCTTC
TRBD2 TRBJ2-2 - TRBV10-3 CAIPRGASGVTGELFF TGTGCCATCCCCCGAGGAGCTAGCGGGGTCACCGGGGAGCTGTTTTTT
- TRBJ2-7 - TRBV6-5 CASSSTDSTSEQYF TGTGCCAGCAGTTCGACGGACTCTACGAGCGAGCAGTACTTC
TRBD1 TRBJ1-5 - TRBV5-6 CASSSAGTGANQPQHF TGTGCCAGCAGCTCGGCCGGGACAGGGGCCAATCAGCCCCAGCATTTT
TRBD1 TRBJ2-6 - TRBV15 CATSRRPGGSGANVLTF TGTGCCACCAGCAGACGGCCAGGGGGCTCTGGGGCCAACGTCCTGACTTTC
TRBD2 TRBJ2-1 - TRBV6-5 CASTPPSGGKNEQFF TGTGCCAGCACCCCGCCTAGCGGGGGTAAGAATGAGCAGTTCTTC
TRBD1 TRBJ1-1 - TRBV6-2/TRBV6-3 CASSYMTGATEAFF TGTGCCAGCAGTTACATGACAGGGGCCACTGAAGCTTTCTTT
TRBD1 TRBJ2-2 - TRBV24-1 CATSEINRGRGGELFF TGTGCCACCAGTGAGATCAACAGGGGGCGAGGCGGGGAGCTGTTTTTT
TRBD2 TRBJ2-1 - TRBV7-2 CASSSRTSGGYNEQFF TGTGCCAGCAGCTCCAGGACTAGCGGGGGTTACAATGAGCAGTTCTTC
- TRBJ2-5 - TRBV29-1 CSVDRTIKETQYF TGCAGCGTTGACAGGACTATCAAAGAGACCCAGTACTTC
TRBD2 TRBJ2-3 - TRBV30 CAWSVLERGGARDTQYF TGTGCCTGGAGTGTATTAGAGCGCGGGGGGGCTCGGGATACGCAGTATTTT
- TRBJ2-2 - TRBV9 CASSVRSGNTGELFF TGTGCCAGCAGCGTACGGAGCGGCAACACCGGGGAGCTGTTTTTT
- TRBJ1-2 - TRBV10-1 CASSELGLPPYGYTF TGCGCCAGCAGTGAACTTGGACTCCCCCCCTATGGCTACACCTTC
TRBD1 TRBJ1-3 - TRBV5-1 CASSLWDSPSAF TGCGCCAGCAGCTTGTGGGACAGTCCCTCCGCGTTT
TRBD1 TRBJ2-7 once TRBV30 CAWNRDRGYDEQYF TGTGCCTGGAACCGGGACAGGGGTTATGACGAGCAGTACTTC
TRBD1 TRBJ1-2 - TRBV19 CASTNPGQGYGYTF TGTGCCAGTACCAACCCAGGACAGGGCTATGGCTACACCTTC